The entry below gives a single T cell receptor beta chain sequence along with its context. Its antigen is still unknown. The data were taken from a study of T cell clones after liver transplantation. Study-wide context: Graft-donor-reactive sequences were compared with third-party-reactive TCRbeta sequences from pre-transplant mixed lymphocyte reactions. Whole-study results and caveats: Circulating graft-donor-reactive CD4 TCRbeta sequences fell significantly post-transplant in most of the 8 subjects. The donor-reactive repertoire was only partly measurable in a couple of subjects, lacking donor cells. Graft donor-reactive T cells possibly entered the graft instead of undergoing deletion.

Data came from immunoSEQ multiplex PCR; TCRdb stores just in-frame clones and leaves some out. The table lists approximately 51,000 clones, approximately 71% of them singletons. The sample here was CD4+ T cells from blood, taken around 54 months after liver transplant. The TCR was taken from a human patient who received a liver transplant. Among the T cells, some may be from the graft donor.

The CDR3 loop reads CASSEGTLYEQYF. The CDR3 DNA reads TGTGCCAGCAGTGAGGGCACCTTGTACGAGCAGTACTTC. The rearrangement uses TRBV2 and TRBJ2-7; no firm D call. The V end lost 3 bases, the J end lost 4 bases, and 10 bases lay between the germline ends. The CDR3 length is 13 residues. CDR1 and CDR2 (germline): SNHLY, FYNNEI.